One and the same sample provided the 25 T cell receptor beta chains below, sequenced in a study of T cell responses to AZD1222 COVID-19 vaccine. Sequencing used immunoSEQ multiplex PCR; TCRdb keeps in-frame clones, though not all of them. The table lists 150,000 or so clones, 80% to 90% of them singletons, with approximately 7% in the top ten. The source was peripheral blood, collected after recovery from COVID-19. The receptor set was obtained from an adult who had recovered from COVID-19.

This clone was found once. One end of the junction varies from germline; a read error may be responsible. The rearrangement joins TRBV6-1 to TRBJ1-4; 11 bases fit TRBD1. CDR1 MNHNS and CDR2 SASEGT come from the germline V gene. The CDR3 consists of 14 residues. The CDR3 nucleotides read TGTGCCAGCAGTCCCTCCGGGACAGGGGGTCGAGAAGTTTTT. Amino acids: CASSPSGTGGREVF.

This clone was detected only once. The CDR3, as DNA: TGTGCCAGCAGGTTGGCCAACGTCCTGACTTTC. It specifies CASRLANVLTF. This chain links TRBV7-3 with TRBJ2-6; D is unresolved. V dropped 6 bases and J dropped 6 bases, with 3 bases sitting between them. The CDR3 sequence is 11 residues long. The V gene's germline CDR1 is SGHTA and CDR2 FQGTGA.

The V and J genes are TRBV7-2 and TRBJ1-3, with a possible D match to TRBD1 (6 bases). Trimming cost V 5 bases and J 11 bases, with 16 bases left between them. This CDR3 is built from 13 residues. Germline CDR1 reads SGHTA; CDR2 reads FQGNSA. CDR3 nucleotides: TGTGCCAGCAGCCGACTTGCGGACAGCCCCATATATTTT. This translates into CASSRLADSPIYF.

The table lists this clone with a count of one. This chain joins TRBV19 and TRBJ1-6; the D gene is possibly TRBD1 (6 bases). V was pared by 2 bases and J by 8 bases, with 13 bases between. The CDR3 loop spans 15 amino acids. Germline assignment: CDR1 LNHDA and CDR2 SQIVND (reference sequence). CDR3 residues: CASSIQGMGDSPLHF. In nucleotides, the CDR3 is TGTGCCAGTAGTATACAGGGGATGGGGGATTCACCCCTCCACTTT.

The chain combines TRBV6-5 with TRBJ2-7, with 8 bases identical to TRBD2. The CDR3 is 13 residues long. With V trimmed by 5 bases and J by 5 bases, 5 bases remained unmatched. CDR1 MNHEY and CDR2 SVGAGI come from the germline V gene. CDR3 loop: CASSPLGRDEQYF. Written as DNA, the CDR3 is TGTGCCAGCAGTCCCCTCGGGAGGGACGAGCAGTACTTC.

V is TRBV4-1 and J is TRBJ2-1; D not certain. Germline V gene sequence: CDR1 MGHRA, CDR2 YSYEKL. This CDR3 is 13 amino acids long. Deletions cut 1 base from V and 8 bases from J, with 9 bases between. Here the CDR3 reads CASSQVGDYEQFF. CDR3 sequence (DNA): TGCGCCAGCAGCCAAGTGGGTGATTATGAGCAGTTCTTC.

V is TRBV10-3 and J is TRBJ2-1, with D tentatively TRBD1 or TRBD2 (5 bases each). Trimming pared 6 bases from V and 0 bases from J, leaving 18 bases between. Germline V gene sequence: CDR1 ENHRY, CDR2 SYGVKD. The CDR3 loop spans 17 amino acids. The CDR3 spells CAISALDGGSSYNEQFF. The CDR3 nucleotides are TGTGCCATCAGCGCCCTGGATGGGGGAAGCTCCTACAATGAGCAGTTCTTC.

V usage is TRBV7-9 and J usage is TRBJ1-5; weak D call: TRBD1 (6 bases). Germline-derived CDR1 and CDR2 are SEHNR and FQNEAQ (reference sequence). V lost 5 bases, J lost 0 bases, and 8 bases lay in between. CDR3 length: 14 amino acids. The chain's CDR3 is CASSVDSSNQPQHF. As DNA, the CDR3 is TGTGCCAGCAGCGTGGACAGTAGCAATCAGCCCCAGCATTTT.

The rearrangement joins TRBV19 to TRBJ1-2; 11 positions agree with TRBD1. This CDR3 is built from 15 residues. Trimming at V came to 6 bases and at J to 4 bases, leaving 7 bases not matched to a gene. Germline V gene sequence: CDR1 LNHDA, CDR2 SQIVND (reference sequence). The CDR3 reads CASSVRTGGFYGYTF. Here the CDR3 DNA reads TGTGCCAGTAGCGTAAGGACAGGGGGCTTCTATGGCTACACCTTC.

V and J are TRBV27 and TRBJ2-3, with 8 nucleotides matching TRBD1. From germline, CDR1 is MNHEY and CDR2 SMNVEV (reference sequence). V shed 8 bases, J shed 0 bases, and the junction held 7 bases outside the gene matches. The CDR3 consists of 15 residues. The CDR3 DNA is TGTGCCAGCTACCCGACAGGGGCTAGCACAGATACGCAGTATTTT. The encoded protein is CASYPTGASTDTQYF.

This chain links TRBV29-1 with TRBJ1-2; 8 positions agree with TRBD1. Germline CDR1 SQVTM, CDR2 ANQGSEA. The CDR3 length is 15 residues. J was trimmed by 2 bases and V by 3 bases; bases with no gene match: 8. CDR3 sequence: CSVDRVYRGNYGYTF. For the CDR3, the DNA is TGCAGCGTTGACCGGGTATACAGGGGGAACTATGGCTACACCTTC.

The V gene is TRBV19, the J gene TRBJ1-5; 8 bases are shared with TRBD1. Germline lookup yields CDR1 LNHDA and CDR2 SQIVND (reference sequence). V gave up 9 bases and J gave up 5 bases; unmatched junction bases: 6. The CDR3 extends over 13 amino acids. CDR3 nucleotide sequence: TGTGCCAGCAAGGACAGGGATCATCAGCCCCAGCATTTT. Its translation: CASKDRDHQPQHF. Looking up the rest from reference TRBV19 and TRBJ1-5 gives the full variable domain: DGGITQSPKYLFRKEGQNVTLSCEQNLNHDAMYWYRQDPGQGLRLIYYSQIVNDFQKGDIAEGYSVSREKKESFPLTVTSAQKNPTAFYLCASKDRDHQPQHFGDGTRLSIL.

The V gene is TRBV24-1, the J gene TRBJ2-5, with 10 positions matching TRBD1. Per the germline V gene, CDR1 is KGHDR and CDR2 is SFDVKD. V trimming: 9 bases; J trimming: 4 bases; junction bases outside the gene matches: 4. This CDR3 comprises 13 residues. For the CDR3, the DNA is TGTGCCACCGAGGACAGGGGGACAGAGACCCAGTACTTC. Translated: CATEDRGTETQYF.

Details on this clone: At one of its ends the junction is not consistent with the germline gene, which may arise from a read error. The CDR3 here is CASSSQDRREDSNQPQHF. The CDR3 DNA is TGTGCTAGCAGCTCTCAGGACAGGCGGGAAGATAGCAATCAGCCCCAGCATTTT. This chain joins TRBV7-7 and TRBJ1-5; 7 bases match TRBD1. The germline gives CDR1 SSHAT, CDR2 FNYEAQ (reference sequence). The CDR3 is made up of 18 amino acids.

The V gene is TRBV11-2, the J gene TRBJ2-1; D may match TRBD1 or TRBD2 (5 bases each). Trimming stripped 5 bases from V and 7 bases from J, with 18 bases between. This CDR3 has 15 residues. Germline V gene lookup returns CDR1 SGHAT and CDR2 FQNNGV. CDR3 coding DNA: TGTGCCAGCAGCACGGGGACCTCCGATCGGAATGAGCAGTTCTTC. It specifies CASSTGTSDRNEQFF. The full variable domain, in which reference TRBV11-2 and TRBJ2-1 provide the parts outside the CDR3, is EAGVAQSPRYKIIEKRQSVAFWCNPISGHATLYWYQQILGQGPKLLIQFQNNGVVDDSQLPKDRFSAERLKGVDSTLKIQPAKLEDSAVYLCASSTGTSDRNEQFFGPGTRLTVL.

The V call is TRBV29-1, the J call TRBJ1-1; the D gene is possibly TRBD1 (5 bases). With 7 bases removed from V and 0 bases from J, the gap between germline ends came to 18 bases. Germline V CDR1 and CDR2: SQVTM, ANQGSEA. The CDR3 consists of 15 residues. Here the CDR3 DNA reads TGCAGCGCTGTTGGACCGGGACGAATGAACACTGAAGCTTTCTTT. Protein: CSAVGPGRMNTEAFF.

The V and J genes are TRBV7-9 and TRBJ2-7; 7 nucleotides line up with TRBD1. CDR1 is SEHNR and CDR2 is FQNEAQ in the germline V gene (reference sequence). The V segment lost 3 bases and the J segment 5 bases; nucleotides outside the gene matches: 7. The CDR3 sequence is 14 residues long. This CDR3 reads CASSFRGQGDEQYF. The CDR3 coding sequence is TGTGCCAGCAGCTTCCGAGGGCAGGGGGACGAGCAGTACTTC.

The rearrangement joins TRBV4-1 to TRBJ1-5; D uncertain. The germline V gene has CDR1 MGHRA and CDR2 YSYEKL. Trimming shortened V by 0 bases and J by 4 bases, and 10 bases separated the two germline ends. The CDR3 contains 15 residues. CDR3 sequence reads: CASSQDAGKNQPQHF. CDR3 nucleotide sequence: TGCGCCAGCAGCCAAGATGCGGGGAAGAATCAGCCCCAGCATTTT.

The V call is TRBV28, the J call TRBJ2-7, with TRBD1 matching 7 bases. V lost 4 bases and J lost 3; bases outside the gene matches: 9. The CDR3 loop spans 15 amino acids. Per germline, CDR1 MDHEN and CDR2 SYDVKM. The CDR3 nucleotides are TGTGCCAGCAGTTCCCCCCAGGGACAGTTCTACGAGCAGTACTTC. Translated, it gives CASSSPQGQFYEQYF. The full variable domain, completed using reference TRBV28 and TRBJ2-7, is DVKVTQSSRYLVKRTGEKVFLECVQDMDHENMFWYRQDPGLGLRLIYFSYDVKMKEKGDIPEGYSVSREKKERFSLILESASTNQTSMYLCASSSPQGQFYEQYFGPGTRLTVT.

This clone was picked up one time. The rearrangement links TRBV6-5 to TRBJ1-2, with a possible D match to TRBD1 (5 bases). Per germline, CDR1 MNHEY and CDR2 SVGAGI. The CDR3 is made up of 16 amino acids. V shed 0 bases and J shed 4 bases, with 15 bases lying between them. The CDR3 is CASSYSSGGMGYGYTF. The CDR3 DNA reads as TGTGCCAGCAGTTACTCCTCGGGGGGTATGGGCTATGGCTACACCTTC.

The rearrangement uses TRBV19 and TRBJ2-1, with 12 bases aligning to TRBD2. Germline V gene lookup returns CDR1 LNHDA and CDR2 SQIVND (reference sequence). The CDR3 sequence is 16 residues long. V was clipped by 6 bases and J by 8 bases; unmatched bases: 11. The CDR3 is CASRPLLAGGPDEQFF. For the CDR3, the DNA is TGTGCCAGTAGGCCCCTCCTAGCGGGAGGGCCAGATGAGCAGTTCTTC. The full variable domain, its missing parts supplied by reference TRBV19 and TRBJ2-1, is DGGITQSPKYLFRKEGQNVTLSCEQNLNHDAMYWYRQDPGQGLRLIYYSQIVNDFQKGDIAEGYSVSREKKESFPLTVTSAQKNPTAFYLCASRPLLAGGPDEQFFGPGTRLTVL.

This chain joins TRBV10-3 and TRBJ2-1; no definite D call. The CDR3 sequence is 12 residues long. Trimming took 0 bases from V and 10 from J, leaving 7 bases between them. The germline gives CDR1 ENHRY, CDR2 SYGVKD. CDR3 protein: CAISESGFEQFF. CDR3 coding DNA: TGTGCCATCAGTGAGTCGGGATTCGAGCAGTTCTTC.

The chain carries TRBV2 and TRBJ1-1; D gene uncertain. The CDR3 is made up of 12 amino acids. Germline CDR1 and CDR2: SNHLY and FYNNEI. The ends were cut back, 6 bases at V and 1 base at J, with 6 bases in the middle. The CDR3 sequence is CASRGGNTEAFF. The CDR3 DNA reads TGTGCCAGCAGGGGCGGGAACACTGAAGCTTTCTTT. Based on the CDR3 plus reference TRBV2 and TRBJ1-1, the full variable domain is EPEVTQTPSHQVTQMGQEVILRCVPISNHLYFYWYRQILGQKVEFLVSFYNNEISEKSEIFDDQFSVERPDGSNFTLKIRSTKLEDSAMYFCASRGGNTEAFFGQGTRLTVV.

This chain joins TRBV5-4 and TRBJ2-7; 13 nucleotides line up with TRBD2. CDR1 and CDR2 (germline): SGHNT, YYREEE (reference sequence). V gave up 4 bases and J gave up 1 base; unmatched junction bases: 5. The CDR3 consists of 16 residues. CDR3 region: CASSPGLAGTSYEQYF. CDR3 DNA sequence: TGTGCCAGCAGCCCGGGACTAGCGGGAACTTCCTACGAGCAGTACTTC.

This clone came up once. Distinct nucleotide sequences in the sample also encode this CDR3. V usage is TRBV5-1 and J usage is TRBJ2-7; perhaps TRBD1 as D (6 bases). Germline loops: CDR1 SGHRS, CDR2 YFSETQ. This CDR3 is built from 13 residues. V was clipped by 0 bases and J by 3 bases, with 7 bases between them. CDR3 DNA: TGCGCCAGCAGCTTGGCCAGGGGCTACGAGCAGTACTTC. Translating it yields CASSLARGYEQYF. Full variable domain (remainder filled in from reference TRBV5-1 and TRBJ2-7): KAGVTQTPRYLIKTRGQQVTLSCSPISGHRSVSWYQQTPGQGLQFLFEYFSETQRNKGNFPGRFSGRQFSNSRSEMNVSTLELGDSALYLCASSLARGYEQYFGPGTRLTVT.